The entry below gives a single TCR beta chain sequence along with its context. Its antigen remains unknown. Pooling covered second doses at about 4 or about 12 weeks. This entry is derived from a study of T cell responses to AZD1222 COVID-19 vaccine. V dropped 2 bases and J dropped 6 bases, with 32 bases sitting between them. This CDR3 has 21 residues. The repertoire was sequenced with immunoSEQ multiplex PCR; TCRdb's copy has only in-frame clones and lacks some. Of roughly 13,000 clones detected, around 80% appear once; the ten largest clones hold 39%. Study-level results: Vaccine-related CD4 TCRs covered spike, predominating at 160-218 and 743-854. Per reports, nearly half of all spike-specific TCRs target regions that are unmutated in variants.

The material sequenced was peripheral blood, taken 28 days after the second AZD1222 dose. The TCR comes from an adult who received the AZD1222 COVID-19 vaccine. V gene TRBV23-1 combines with J gene TRBJ2-1, with a tentative D call TRBD1 (6 bases). TRBV23-1 qualifies as an ORF whose function is uncertain. For the CDR3, the DNA is TGCGCCAGCAGTCAAACCCATCCCCGGACAGAGGCATTCTCCCCTGGCAATGAGCAGTTCTTC. Protein: CASSQTHPRTEAFSPGNEQFF.